The rows below give T cell receptor beta chains drawn from one sample of a study of blood T cell repertoires in COVID-19. Using immunoSEQ multiplex PCR, the repertoire was profiled, and TCRdb retains in-frame clones only, with some absent. The sample carries 300,000 to 400,000 clones, about 87% recorded once. Specimen: peripheral blood. The receptor source for this set is a man aged 25-45 years with COVID-19, enrolled during active disease. The CDR3 runs from the conserved cysteine through the conserved F or W. The D gene is left open where the match is weak. Size tells how often a clone was seen (once, few, many) or the class of an expanded clone, and some rows leave it out.

cdr3_nt cdr3_aa j_call v_call d_call clone_size
TGTGCCAGCAGTTTCCCTGCGGGGGCAGAGACCCAGTACTTC CASSFPAGAETQYF TRBJ2-5 TRBV28 . .
TGTGCCAGCAGCCAGAAAGGGGGGGCGCGAGCCAAAAACATTCAGTACTTC CASSQKGGARAKNIQYF TRBJ2-4 TRBV7-8 . .
TGTGCCAGCAGCTCGTCTGGGGCTAAGAATTCACCCCTCCACTTT CASSSSGAKNSPLHF TRBJ1-6 TRBV7-3 . .
TGTGCCAGCAGCCGGGATTTTAGGAGCTACGAGCAGTACTTC CASSRDFRSYEQYF TRBJ2-7 TRBV7-6 . .
TGTGCCAGCAGCTTGGTGGTGACAGAGACAGATACGCAGTATTTT CASSLVVTETDTQYF TRBJ2-3 TRBV5-5 . .
TGTGCCAGCAGTGAAGCGCTTAATTGGCAGCTGTCTAGAGGCTACACCTTC CASSEALNWQLSRGYTF TRBJ1-2 TRBV2 . .
TGTGCCAGCAGCTCTAGGACAGATATTTACAATGAGCAGTTCTTC CASSSRTDIYNEQFF TRBJ2-1 TRBV11-3 . .
TGTGCCAGCAGCTCCCGGACAGGGGGCTACGAGCAGTACTTC CASSSRTGGYEQYF TRBJ2-7 TRBV7-2 TRBD1 .
TGTGCCAGCAGCTTAATGGTGACAACTAACACTGAAGCTTTCTTT CASSLMVTTNTEAFF TRBJ1-1 TRBV7-2 . .
TGCGCCAGCAGCTTGGTGTTCAGGGCCGACTGGGCCAACGTCCTGACTTTC CASSLVFRADWANVLTF TRBJ2-6 TRBV5-1 . .
TGCGCCAGCAGCCCGATCTCAGGGGGCAGCGAGCAGTACTTC CASSPISGGSEQYF TRBJ2-7 TRBV5-1 TRBD1 .
TGCAGTGCTAGAGCAATGCGGGGCTACACCTTC CSARAMRGYTF TRBJ1-2 TRBV20-1 . .
TGCGCCAGCAGCCAAGAATTCCAGCGCAATTCACCCCTCCACTTT CASSQEFQRNSPLHF TRBJ1-6 TRBV4-1 . .
TGTGCCAGCAGTCGGCGGACTCCCAATTCACCCCTCCACTTT CASSRRTPNSPLHF TRBJ1-6 TRBV28 . .
TGTGCCAGCAGTGAATCCCCCGGGTGGAGCTCTGGGGCCAACGTCCTGACTTTC CASSESPGWSSGANVLTF TRBJ2-6 TRBV6-1 . .
TGTGCCAGCAGCCCGACCGGGACAGCTGGGGCCAACGTCCTGACTTTC CASSPTGTAGANVLTF TRBJ2-6 TRBV28 TRBD1 .
TGTGCCAGCAGCCCCATCGGGACAGGGGCCATGAACACTGAAGCTTTCTTT CASSPIGTGAMNTEAFF TRBJ1-1 TRBV7-3 TRBD1 few
TGTGCCATCGCCGGGACTAGCGGCTCCTACGAGCAGTACTTC CAIAGTSGSYEQYF TRBJ2-7 TRBV10-3 TRBD2 .
TGTGCCAGCAGCCCGACTTGGGGGGGATTTTACAATGAGCAGTTCTTC CASSPTWGGFYNEQFF TRBJ2-1 TRBV7-3 TRBD2 .
TGTGCCAGTAGTAACCGTGGCCCGTTTGAGGGAAACTATGGCTACACCTTC CASSNRGPFEGNYGYTF TRBJ1-2 TRBV19 . .
TGTGCCACCCAGCGGGGACCAGCCTCACCTGGGGCCAACGTCCTGACTTTC CATQRGPASPGANVLTF TRBJ2-6 TRBV19 TRBD2 .
TGTGCCAGCAGCCTGGGACAGGGGACTACAACTAATGAAAAACTGTTTTTT CASSLGQGTTTNEKLFF TRBJ1-4 TRBV14 TRBD1 .
TGCGCCAGCAGCCCTTCGGACACTTCCTACGAGCAGTACTTC CASSPSDTSYEQYF TRBJ2-7 TRBV5-1 . .
TGTGCCAGCTCACCAGCGTTAGCGGGAGCCCTCCCCGGGGAGCTGTTTTTT CASSPALAGALPGELFF TRBJ2-2 TRBV18 TRBD2 .
TGTGCCAGCAGCAAAACAGGGGTCCCCTACGAGCAGTACTTC CASSKTGVPYEQYF TRBJ2-7 TRBV7-9 TRBD1 .
TGTGCCAGTAGTATAAGACAGTCCTACGCTTTCTTT CASSIRQSYAFF TRBJ1-1 TRBV19 . .
TGTGCCAGCAGCTCTTACAGGGGACACAAAGAGACCCAGTACTTC CASSSYRGHKETQYF TRBJ2-5 TRBV4-2 TRBD1 .
TGTGCCAGCAGTCTGATACGTCCCGGCAGGGATAACACCGGGGAGCTGTTTTTT CASSLIRPGRDNTGELFF TRBJ2-2 TRBV27 . .
TGTGCCAGCAGTCCGTCCCCCGGGACAGGGCGCTCCTACGAGCAGTACTTC CASSPSPGTGRSYEQYF TRBJ2-7 TRBV6-6 TRBD1 .
TGTGCCAGCAGCTTAGACGGGACATTAACCATTACGGGCTACACCTTC CASSLDGTLTITGYTF TRBJ1-2 TRBV7-9 . .
TGTGCCAGCAGCTTGGCTGGGCTAGGGCGGGGGAATCAGCCCCAGCATTTT CASSLAGLGRGNQPQHF TRBJ1-5 TRBV5-8 . .
TGTGCCAGTAGTTCACGTGGGGAGTACCAAGAGACCCAGTACTTC CASSSRGEYQETQYF TRBJ2-5 TRBV19 . .
TGTGCCAGCAGCCCCTTCACGGGCAATGAGCAGTTCTTC CASSPFTGNEQFF TRBJ2-1 TRBV6-5 . .
TGTGCCAGCATTATCGACTGGGCGGGGAATTCACCCCTCCACTTT CASIIDWAGNSPLHF TRBJ1-6 TRBV6-5 . .
TGTGCCAGCAGCCTAGGACTTAGAGGAGCATACGGGGCCAACGTCCTGACTTTC CASSLGLRGAYGANVLTF TRBJ2-6 TRBV11-2 . .
TGCGCCAGCAGCCAAGATGGGGGCGGAACTGAAGCTTTCTTT CASSQDGGGTEAFF TRBJ1-1 TRBV4-3 . .
TGTGCCAGCAGTTCTGGAGCGGCACCCTACGAGCAGTACTTC CASSSGAAPYEQYF TRBJ2-7 TRBV28 . .
TGTGCCAGCAGAACTAGCGGGAACACCGGGGAGCTGTTTTTT CASRTSGNTGELFF TRBJ2-2 TRBV5-6 TRBD2 .
TGTGCCAGCAGACGACTAGCGGGAGTGGATGAGCAGTTCTTC CASRRLAGVDEQFF TRBJ2-1 TRBV7-3 TRBD2 once
TGTGCCAGCAGCTTAGCGCGACAGGTGGGACAGGGAGGGGGCGAGCAGTACTTC CASSLARQVGQGGGEQYF TRBJ2-7 TRBV7-2 TRBD1 .
TGTGCCAGCAGCCCTGGACTAGCGGGGGACCACTACGAGCAGTACTTC CASSPGLAGDHYEQYF TRBJ2-7 TRBV7-9 TRBD2 .
TGTGCCAGCAGTGAAGGTTACAGGGTGGGTGAGCAGTTCTTC CASSEGYRVGEQFF TRBJ2-1 TRBV6-1 . .
TGTGCCAGCAGTTTCTTCAAAACCGGGACTAGCGGGATTGTCGATGAGCAGTTCTTC CASSFFKTGTSGIVDEQFF TRBJ2-1 TRBV28 TRBD2 .
TGCAGTGCTAGTTGGCTAGCGTCCTCCTACGAGCAGTACTTC CSASWLASSYEQYF TRBJ2-7 TRBV20-1 . .
TGCGCCAGCAGCCAACCGGGATGGGGGGACTATGGCTACACCTTC CASSQPGWGDYGYTF TRBJ1-2 TRBV4-3 . .
TGTGCCAGCAGCCTCGGACAGGGAGACTACGAGCAGTACTTC CASSLGQGDYEQYF TRBJ2-7 TRBV9 TRBD1 .
TGTGCCAGCAGCATACAGGGATTTTTAGGGGCCCAGCATTTT CASSIQGFLGAQHF TRBJ1-5 TRBV5-4 . .
TGTGCCAGCAGGGGGGGGAGCAATCATCAGCCCCAGCATTTT CASRGGSNHQPQHF TRBJ1-5 TRBV28 . .
TGTGCCTGGAGCTCCGAGCAGGGACACCCCTACGAGCAGTACTTC CAWSSEQGHPYEQYF TRBJ2-7 TRBV30 . .
TGTGCCAGCAGTTGGGACACCGACTATGGCTACACCTTC CASSWDTDYGYTF TRBJ1-2 TRBV6-2/TRBV6-3 . .
TGTGCCAGCAGCGCCGGGACTAGCGGGATCTATGAGCGGACGCATGAGCAGTTCTTC CASSAGTSGIYERTHEQFF TRBJ2-1 TRBV9 TRBD2 .
TGTGCCAGCAGCACGGGACTTCTAGAGACCCAGTACTTC CASSTGLLETQYF TRBJ2-5 TRBV9 . .
TGTGCCAGTACCCTCGGCAATGAGCAGTTCTTC CASTLGNEQFF TRBJ2-1 TRBV19 . .
TGTGCCAGCGGCCTTACCTACGAGCAGTACTTC CASGLTYEQYF TRBJ2-7 TRBV2 . .
TGTGCCAGTAGTATATCGGGCACAGGGAGCGGTGGCTACACCTTC CASSISGTGSGGYTF TRBJ1-2 TRBV19 . .